One sample yielded the 16 T cell receptor beta chains listed below, sequenced in a study of post-analysis software for immune sequencing data. General study results and limits: Patients carried a handful of TRBV segments more frequently than controls did, and TRBV5-6, TRBV5-1 and TRBV20-1 were among them.

Unique molecular identifiers tagged the TCR beta cDNA libraries. Via MiXCR, TCRdb re-called the PCR reads, giving one row per CDR3 protein. The data show hundreds of thousands of distinct CDR3 sequences, with 55% to 60% seen just once and about 11% held by the top ten. No antigen has been assigned to these receptors. What was sequenced was blood. The receptor source for this set is a girl aged 2 to 9 with multiple sclerosis.

This clonotype came up once. The chain is built from TRBV20-1 and TRBJ2-7, with 7 bases identical to TRBD1. CDR3 length: 13 residues. Germline assignment: CDR1 DFQATT and CDR2 SNEGSKA (reference sequence). V gave up 6 bases and J gave up 0 bases; unmatched junction bases: 5. The CDR3 here is CSAEGANSYEQYF. DNA of the CDR3: TGCAGTGCCGAGGGGGCAAACTCCTACGAGCAGTACTTC.

Note on this clonotype: Because the CDR3's place on the DNA is in doubt, the DNA is left out and the CDR3 is given as listed by TCRdb. V and J are TRBV29-1 and TRBJ2-5; the DNA was not used to check the table's D call, TRBD1. From its first to its last residue, the CDR3 has 18 amino acids. Germline-derived CDR1 and CDR2 are SQVTM and ANQGSEA. This CDR3 is CSVEEAGSAFFGQETQYF.

The V gene is TRBV20-1, the J gene TRBJ2-5; a possible D gene is TRBD1 (5 bases). The V end was cut by 5 bases, the J end by 3 bases, with 19 bases between. In germline, CDR1 is DFQATT, CDR2 SNEGSKA (reference sequence). This CDR3 has 15 residues. The CDR3 loop reads CSAGGGRVKEETQYF. DNA of the CDR3: TGCAGTGCTGGTGGCGGCAGGGTGAAAGAAGAGACCCAGTACTTC.

CDR3 nucleotide sequence: TGCAGTGCACCCGGGCAACACAATGAGCAGTTCTTC. Its translation: CSAPGQHNEQFF. The chain employs TRBV20-1 and TRBJ2-1, with D unresolved. Germline V gene sequence: CDR1 DFQATT, CDR2 SNEGSKA (reference sequence). The CDR3 length is 12 residues. V was clipped by 6 bases and J by 5 bases, with 11 bases between them.

This clonotype was observed a handful of times. This chain connects TRBV6-2 or TRBV6-3 to TRBJ2-7; no definite D call. Between the trimmed V and J ends, which lost 5 bases and 0 bases, there was a span of 11 bases. The germline V gene encodes CDR1 MNHEY and CDR2 SVGEGT. This CDR3 spans 14 amino acids. The CDR3 nucleotides read TGTGCCAGCAGTGTTAGGCCGTCCTCCTACGAGCAGTACTTC. Translated, it gives CASSVRPSSYEQYF.

This chain uses TRBV29-1 with TRBJ2-1; 10 bases are a match to TRBD1. Trimming took 8 bases from V and 6 from J; bases not matched to a gene: 13. Germline V gives CDR1 SQVTM, CDR2 ANQGSEA. The CDR3 totals 15 residues. This chain's CDR3 is CSIWTGTGESNEQFF. CDR3 nucleotide sequence: TGCAGCATATGGACCGGGACAGGGGAATCCAATGAGCAGTTCTTC.

The chain couples TRBV11-2 to TRBJ2-7, with unresolved D. Germline lookup yields CDR1 SGHAT and CDR2 FQNNGV. Trimming removed 3 bases from V and 2 bases from J, with 11 bases in between. The CDR3 contains 14 residues. In nucleotides, the CDR3 is TGTGCCAGCAGCTTGGGGTCCACCGCCTACGAGCAGTACTTC. Translated: CASSLGSTAYEQYF.

The V and J genes are TRBV27 and TRBJ1-5; tentatively, D is TRBD1 (6 bases). Trimming cost V 6 bases and J 0 bases, with 18 bases left between them. The CDR3 consists of 17 residues. The germline V gene has CDR1 MNHEY and CDR2 SMNVEV (reference sequence). CDR3 sequence (DNA): TGTGCCAGCAGACCGGGACAAAGTACCGATAGCAATCAGCCCCAGCATTTT. It is translated as CASRPGQSTDSNQPQHF.

The chain couples TRBV25-1 to TRBJ2-5; 11 positions agree with TRBD1. The assigned J gene may be wrong: the sequence end matches TRBJ2-7 better. CDR1 is MGHDK and CDR2 is SYGVNS in the germline V gene. The CDR3 extends over 16 amino acids. The CDR3 DNA reads TGTGCCAGCAGTGTCTCCGGGACAGGGGGAAGGTACGAGCAGTACTTC. Amino acid sequence: CASSVSGTGGRYEQYF.

V gene TRBV20-1 combines with J gene TRBJ2-1; no reliable D call. The CDR3 spans 12 residues. Germline CDR1 reads DFQATT; CDR2 reads SNEGSKA (reference sequence). The ends were cut back, 7 bases at V and 9 bases at J, with 16 bases in the middle. CDR3 sequence: CSVKGTVTEQFF. The CDR3 DNA is TGCAGTGTAAAGGGAACAGTCACTGAGCAGTTCTTC.

This chain uses TRBV7-2 with TRBJ2-1; tentative D call: TRBD1 (6 bases). The V end lost 5 bases, the J end lost 1 base, and 12 bases lay between the germline ends. The CDR3 totals 15 residues. In germline, CDR1 is SGHTA, CDR2 FQGNSA. The CDR3 DNA sequence: TGTGCCAGCAGCGCGGTGGGGGCGTCCTACAATGAGCAGTTCTTC. This translates into CASSAVGASYNEQFF.

This rearrangement joins TRBV12-3 or TRBV12-4 to TRBJ1-1; D is ambiguous. The CDR3 length is 14 residues. The V gene lost 5 bases and the J gene lost 3 bases, with 13 bases spanning the gap. The chain's CDR3 is CASSLQATDTEAFF. The CDR3 nucleotides are TGTGCCAGCAGTCTACAAGCAACGGACACTGAAGCTTTCTTT.

This clonotype has a handful of counts. This sequence joins TRBV4-1 and TRBJ2-5; weak D call: TRBD2 (5 bases). V gave up 2 bases and J gave up 2 bases, with 12 bases separating them. The V gene's germline CDR1 is MGHRA and CDR2 YSYEKL. The CDR3 spans 15 residues. The CDR3 region has the DNA TGCGCCAGCAGCCAACCCCCGGGAAAACAAGAGACCCAGTACTTC. Translation gives CASSQPPGKQETQYF.

The V and J genes are TRBV7-9 and TRBJ2-1, with 13 bases lining up with TRBD2. CDR1 is SEHNR and CDR2 is FQNEAQ in the germline V gene (reference sequence). CDR3 length: 19 amino acids. V dropped 2 bases and J dropped 4; count of bases not matched to a gene: 11. CDR3 sequence: CASSLPTSGGRDLYNEQFF. In DNA form, the CDR3 reads TGTGCCAGCAGCTTACCGACTAGCGGGGGGCGGGACCTGTACAATGAGCAGTTCTTC.

This sequence joins TRBV5-5 and TRBJ2-7, with D tentatively TRBD1 or TRBD2 (5 bases each). The CDR3 runs 14 residues. Deletions cut 3 bases from V and 7 bases from J, with 17 bases between. Germline V gives CDR1 SGHKS, CDR2 YYEKEE (reference sequence). CDR3 sequence (DNA): TGTGCCAGCAGCTACCGGGACCCCGGTCGGGAGCAGTACTTC. Encoded protein: CASSYRDPGREQYF.

This chain uses TRBV18 with TRBJ2-1, with TRBD2 identical over 7 bases. Unmatched junction bases numbered 6, after V lost 3 bases and J lost 10 bases. Per the germline V gene, CDR1 is KGHSH and CDR2 is LQKENI. The CDR3 length is 13 residues. CDR3 in DNA: TGTGCCAGCTCACCGGCTGACGGGGGGGAGCAGTTCTTC. Translation gives CASSPADGGEQFF.